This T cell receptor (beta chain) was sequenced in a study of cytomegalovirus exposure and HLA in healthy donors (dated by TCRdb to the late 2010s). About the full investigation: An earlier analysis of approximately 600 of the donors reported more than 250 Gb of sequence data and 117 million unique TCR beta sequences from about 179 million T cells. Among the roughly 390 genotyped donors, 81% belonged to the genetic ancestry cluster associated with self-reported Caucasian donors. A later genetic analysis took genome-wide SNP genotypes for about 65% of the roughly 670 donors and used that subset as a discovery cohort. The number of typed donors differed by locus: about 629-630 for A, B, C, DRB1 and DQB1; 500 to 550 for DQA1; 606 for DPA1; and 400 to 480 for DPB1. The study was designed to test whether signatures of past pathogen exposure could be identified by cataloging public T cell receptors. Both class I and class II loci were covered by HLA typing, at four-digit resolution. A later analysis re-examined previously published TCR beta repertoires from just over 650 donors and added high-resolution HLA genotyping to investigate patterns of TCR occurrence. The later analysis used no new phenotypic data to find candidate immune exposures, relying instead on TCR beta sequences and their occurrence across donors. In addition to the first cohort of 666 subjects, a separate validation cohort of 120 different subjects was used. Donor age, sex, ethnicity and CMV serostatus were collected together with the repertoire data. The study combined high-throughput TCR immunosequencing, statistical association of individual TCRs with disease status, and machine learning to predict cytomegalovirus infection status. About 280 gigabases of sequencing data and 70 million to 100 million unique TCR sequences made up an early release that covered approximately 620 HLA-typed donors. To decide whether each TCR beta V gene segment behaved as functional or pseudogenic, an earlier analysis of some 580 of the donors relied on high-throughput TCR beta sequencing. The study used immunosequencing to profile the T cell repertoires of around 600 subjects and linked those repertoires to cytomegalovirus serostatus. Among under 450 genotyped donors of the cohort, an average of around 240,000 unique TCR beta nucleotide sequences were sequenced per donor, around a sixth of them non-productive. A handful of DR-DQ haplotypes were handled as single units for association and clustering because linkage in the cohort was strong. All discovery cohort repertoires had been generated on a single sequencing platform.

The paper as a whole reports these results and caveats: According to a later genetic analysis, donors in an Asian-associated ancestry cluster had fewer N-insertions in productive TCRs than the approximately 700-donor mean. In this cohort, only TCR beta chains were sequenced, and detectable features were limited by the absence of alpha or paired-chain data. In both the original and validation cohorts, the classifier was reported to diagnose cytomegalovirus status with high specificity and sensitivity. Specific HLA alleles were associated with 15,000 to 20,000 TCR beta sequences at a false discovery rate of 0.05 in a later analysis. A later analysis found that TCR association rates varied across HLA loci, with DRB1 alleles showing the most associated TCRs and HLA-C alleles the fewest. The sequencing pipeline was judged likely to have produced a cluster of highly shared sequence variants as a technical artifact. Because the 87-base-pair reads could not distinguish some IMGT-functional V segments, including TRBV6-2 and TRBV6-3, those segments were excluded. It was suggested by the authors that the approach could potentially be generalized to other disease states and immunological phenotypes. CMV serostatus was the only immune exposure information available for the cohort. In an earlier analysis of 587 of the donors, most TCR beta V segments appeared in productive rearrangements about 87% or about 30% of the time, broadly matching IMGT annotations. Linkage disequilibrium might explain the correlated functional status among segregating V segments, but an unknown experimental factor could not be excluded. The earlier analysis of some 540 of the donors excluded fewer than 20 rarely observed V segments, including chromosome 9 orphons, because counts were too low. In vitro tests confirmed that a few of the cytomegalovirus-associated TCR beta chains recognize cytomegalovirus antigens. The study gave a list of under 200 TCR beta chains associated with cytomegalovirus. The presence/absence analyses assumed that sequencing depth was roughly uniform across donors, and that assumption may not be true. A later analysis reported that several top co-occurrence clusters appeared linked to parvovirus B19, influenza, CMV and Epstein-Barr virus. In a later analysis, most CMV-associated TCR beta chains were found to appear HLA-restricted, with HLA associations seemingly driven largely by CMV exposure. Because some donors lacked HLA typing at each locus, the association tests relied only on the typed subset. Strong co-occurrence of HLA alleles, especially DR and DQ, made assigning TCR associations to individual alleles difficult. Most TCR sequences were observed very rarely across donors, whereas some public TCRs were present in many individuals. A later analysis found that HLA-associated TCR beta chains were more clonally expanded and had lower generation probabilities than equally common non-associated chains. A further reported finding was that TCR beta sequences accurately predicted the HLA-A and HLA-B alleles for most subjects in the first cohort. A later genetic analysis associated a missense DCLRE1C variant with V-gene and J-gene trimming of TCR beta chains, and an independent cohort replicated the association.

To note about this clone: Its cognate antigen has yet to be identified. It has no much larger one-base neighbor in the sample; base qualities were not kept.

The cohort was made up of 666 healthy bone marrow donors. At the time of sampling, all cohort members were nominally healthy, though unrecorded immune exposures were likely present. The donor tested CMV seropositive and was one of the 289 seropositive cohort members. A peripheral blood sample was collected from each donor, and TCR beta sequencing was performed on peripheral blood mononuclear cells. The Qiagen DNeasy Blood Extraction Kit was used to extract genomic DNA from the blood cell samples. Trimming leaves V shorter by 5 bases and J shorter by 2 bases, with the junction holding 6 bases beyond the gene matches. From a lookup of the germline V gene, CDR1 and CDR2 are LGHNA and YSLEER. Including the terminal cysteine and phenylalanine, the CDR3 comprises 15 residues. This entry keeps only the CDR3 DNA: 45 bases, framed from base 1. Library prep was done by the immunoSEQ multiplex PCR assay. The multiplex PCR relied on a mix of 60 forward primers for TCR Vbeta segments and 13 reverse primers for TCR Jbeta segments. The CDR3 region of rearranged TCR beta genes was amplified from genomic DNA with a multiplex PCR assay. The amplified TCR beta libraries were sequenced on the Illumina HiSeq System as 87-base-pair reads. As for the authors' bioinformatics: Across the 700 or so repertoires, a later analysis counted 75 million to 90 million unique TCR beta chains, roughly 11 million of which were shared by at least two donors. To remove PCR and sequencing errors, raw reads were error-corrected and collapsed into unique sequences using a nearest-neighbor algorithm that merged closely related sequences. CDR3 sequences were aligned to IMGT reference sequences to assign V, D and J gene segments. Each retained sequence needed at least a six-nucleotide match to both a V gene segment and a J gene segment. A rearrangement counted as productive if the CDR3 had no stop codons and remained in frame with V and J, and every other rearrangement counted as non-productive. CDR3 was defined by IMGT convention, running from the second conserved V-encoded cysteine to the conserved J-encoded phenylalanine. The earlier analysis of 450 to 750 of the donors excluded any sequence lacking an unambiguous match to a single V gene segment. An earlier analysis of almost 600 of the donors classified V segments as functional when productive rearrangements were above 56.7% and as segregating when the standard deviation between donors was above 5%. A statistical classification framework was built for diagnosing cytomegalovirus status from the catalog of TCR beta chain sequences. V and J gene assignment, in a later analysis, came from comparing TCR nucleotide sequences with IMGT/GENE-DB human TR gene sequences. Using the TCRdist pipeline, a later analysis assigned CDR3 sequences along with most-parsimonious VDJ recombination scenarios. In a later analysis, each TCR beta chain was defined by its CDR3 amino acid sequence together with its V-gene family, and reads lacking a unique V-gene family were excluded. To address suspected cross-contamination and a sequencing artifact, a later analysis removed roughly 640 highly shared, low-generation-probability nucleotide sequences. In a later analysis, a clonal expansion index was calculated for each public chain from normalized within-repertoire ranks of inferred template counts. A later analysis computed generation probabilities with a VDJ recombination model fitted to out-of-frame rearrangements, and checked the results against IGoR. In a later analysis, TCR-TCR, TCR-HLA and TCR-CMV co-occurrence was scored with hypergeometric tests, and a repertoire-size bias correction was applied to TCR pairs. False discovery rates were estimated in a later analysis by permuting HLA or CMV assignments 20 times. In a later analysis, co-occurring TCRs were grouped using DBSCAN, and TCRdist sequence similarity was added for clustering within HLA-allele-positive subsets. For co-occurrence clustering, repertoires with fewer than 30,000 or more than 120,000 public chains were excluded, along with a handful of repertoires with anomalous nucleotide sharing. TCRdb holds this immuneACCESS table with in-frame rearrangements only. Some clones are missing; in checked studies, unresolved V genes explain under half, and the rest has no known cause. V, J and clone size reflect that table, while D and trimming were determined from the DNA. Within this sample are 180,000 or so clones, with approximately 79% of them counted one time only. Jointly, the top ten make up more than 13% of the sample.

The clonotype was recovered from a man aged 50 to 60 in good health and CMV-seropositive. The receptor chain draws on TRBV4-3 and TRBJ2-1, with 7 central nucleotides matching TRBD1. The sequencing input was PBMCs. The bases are TGCGCCAGCAGCACCTGGGACAGCCCCTACAATGAGCAGTTCTTC. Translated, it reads CASSTWDSPYNEQFF.